These 12 T cell receptor beta chains were all obtained from the same sample, sequenced in a study of vaccination and CD4 T cells after COVID-19. Sequenced with the Oncomine TCR Beta short-read assay was DNA taken from cultured CD4+ T cells. TCRdb ran MiXCR on the PCR reads and lists one entry per CDR3 protein. The table includes almost 7,500 distinct CDR3 sequences, roughly 29% detected once. Specified treatment: roughly 10-day PBMC culture with coronavirus spike peptide pools or control peptides (ViraFEST assay). One should note that the unexposed donor's CD4+ T cells were collected before the COVID-19 pandemic (2011-2018). These receptors' antigens are unknown. The sequenced material came from CD4+ T cells from blood, cultured in vitro. These receptors all come from a human donor in good health.

This chain uses TRBV2 with TRBJ1-1; D is unresolved. From germline, CDR1 is SNHLY and CDR2 FYNNEI. V was trimmed by 7 bases and J by 0 bases, leaving 15 bases between them. The CDR3 runs to 15 residues. This CDR3 is CASTLAGRLNTEAFF. The CDR3 DNA follows: TGTGCCAGCACCCTTGCCGGTCGGCTGAACACTGAAGCTTTCTTT.

This clonotype was counted only a few times. The genes are TRBV4-1 and TRBJ1-5; D gene uncertain. This CDR3 is built from 16 residues. Trimming took 4 bases from V and 7 from J, leaving 20 bases between them. Per germline, CDR1 MGHRA and CDR2 YSYEKL. This CDR3 is CASSRAERWGMQPQHF. The CDR3 DNA is TGCGCCAGCAGCCGAGCTGAAAGGTGGGGAATGCAGCCCCAGCATTTT.

This clonotype was picked up a small number of times. This sequence joins TRBV12-3 or TRBV12-4 and TRBJ1-5; D is unresolved. The ends were cut back, 5 bases at V and 5 bases at J, with 7 bases in the middle. The CDR3 is 12 amino acids. The CDR3 sequence: CASSDGYQPQHF. For the CDR3, the DNA is TGTGCCAGCAGTGACGGTTATCAGCCCCAGCATTTT.

The chain employs TRBV6-1 and TRBJ2-2, with TRBD1 matching over 10 bases. This CDR3 is 14 amino acids long. V gave up 4 bases and J gave up 6 bases; unmatched junction bases: 2. From germline, CDR1 is MNHNS and CDR2 SASEGT. The CDR3 nucleotides are TGTGCCAGCAGTGCCGGGACAGGGGCCGGGGAGCTGTTTTTT. This sequence encodes CASSAGTGAGELFF.

By frequency in the sample, this clonotype is medium-sized. V gene TRBV21-1 combines with J gene TRBJ2-7; the table assigns TRBD1, which was not confirmed against the DNA. TRBV21-1 is described as a pseudogene. The CDR3 consists of 14 residues. This CDR3 reads CASSKGYRTYEQYF. The CDR3 nucleotides are TGTGCCAGCAGCAAAGGTTACAGGACCTACGAGCAGTACTTC.

In nucleotides, the CDR3 is TGTGCCAGCAGCTTAGCCCTGGGGGGGGGAACCTACAATGAGCAGTTCTTC. This codes for CASSLALGGGTYNEQFF. V and J are TRBV11-3 and TRBJ2-1; 7 bases fit TRBD2. Per the germline V gene, CDR1 is SGHNT and CDR2 is YENEEA. J gave up 2 bases and V 1 base, and 8 bases lay outside the gene matches. This CDR3 comprises 17 residues.

The rearrangement links TRBV7-9 to TRBJ1-2; 10 nucleotides align to TRBD1. The CDR3 runs to 14 residues. Germline V gene data show CDR1 as SEHNR and CDR2 as FQNEAQ (reference sequence). V lost 5 bases to trimming and J lost 8 bases; unmatched junction nucleotides: 8. This chain's CDR3 is CASSNSGQGKGYTF. Here the CDR3 DNA reads TGTGCCAGCAGCAACTCGGGACAGGGGAAAGGCTACACCTTC.

The table lists this clonotype with a few counts. This chain links TRBV2 with TRBJ2-2; TRBD2 agrees at 13 bases. CDR1 and CDR2 from the germline V gene are SNHLY and FYNNEI. Trimming took 6 bases from V and 5 from J; bases not matched to a gene: 3. The CDR3 contains 15 residues. The CDR3 sequence: CASRGTSGDTGELFF. DNA of the CDR3: TGTGCCAGCAGAGGGACTAGCGGGGATACCGGGGAGCTGTTTTTT.

The rearrangement uses TRBV30 and TRBJ1-5, with D possibly matching TRBD1 (6 bases). Per the germline V gene, CDR1 is GTSNPN and CDR2 is SVGIG (reference sequence). The ends were cut back, 7 bases at V and 5 bases at J, with 18 bases in the middle. The CDR3 is 14 amino acids. In nucleotides, the CDR3 is TGTGCCTCCCAAGCGGGGACAAAGGATCAGCCCCAGCATTTT. Translating it yields CASQAGTKDQPQHF.

The V and J genes are TRBV6-1 and TRBJ1-5, with 8 positions matching TRBD1. Germline V gives CDR1 MNHNS, CDR2 SASEGT. Trimming at V came to 6 bases and at J to 7 bases, leaving 14 bases not matched to a gene. The length of the CDR3 is 16 residues. CDR3 region: CASSPSPTGVQQPQHF. The CDR3 DNA reads as TGTGCCAGCAGCCCCTCCCCGACAGGGGTGCAACAGCCCCAGCATTTT.

This clonotype showed up just a few times. The rearrangement links TRBV12-3 or TRBV12-4 to TRBJ2-7; D uncertain. This CDR3 is built from 14 residues. The ends were cut back, 3 bases at V and 0 bases at J, with 9 bases in the middle. CDR3 loop: CASSFDTYSYEQYF. The CDR3 DNA reads TGTGCCAGCAGTTTCGACACCTACTCCTACGAGCAGTACTTC.

The V gene is TRBV20-1, the J gene TRBJ1-1; D is undetermined. The germline V and J ends were trimmed by 5 bases and 8 bases, with 18 bases remaining between them. The CDR3 sequence is 13 residues long. CDR1 DFQATT and CDR2 SNEGSKA come from the germline V gene (reference sequence). In DNA form, the CDR3 reads TGCAGTGCTCAGGCTCCCGGACCCTCAGAAGCTTTCTTT. Its protein product is CSAQAPGPSEAFF.